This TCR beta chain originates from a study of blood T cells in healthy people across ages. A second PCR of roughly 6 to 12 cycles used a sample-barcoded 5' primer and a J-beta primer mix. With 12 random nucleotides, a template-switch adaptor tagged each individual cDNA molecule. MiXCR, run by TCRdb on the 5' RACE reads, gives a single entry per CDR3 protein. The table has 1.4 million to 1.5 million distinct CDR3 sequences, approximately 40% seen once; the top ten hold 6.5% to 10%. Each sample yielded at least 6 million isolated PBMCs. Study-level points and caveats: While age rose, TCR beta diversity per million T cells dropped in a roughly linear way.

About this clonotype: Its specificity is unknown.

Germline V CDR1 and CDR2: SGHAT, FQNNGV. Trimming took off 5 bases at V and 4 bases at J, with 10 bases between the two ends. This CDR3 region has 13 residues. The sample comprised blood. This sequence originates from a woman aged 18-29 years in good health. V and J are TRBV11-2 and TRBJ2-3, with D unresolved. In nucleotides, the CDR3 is TGTGCCAGCAGCCTCCCCAGTCCAGATACGCAGTATTTT. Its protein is CASSLPSPDTQYF.